One TCR beta chain is described in this entry. Its antigen is not identified. Trimming pared 1 base from V and 2 bases from J, leaving 18 bases between. Germline V lookup: CDR1 SGHVS, CDR2 FQNEAQ. The CDR3 has 17 residues. Produced via immunoSEQ multiplex PCR; TCRdb's table is partial and in-frame only. Of roughly 150,000 clones listed, 80% to 95% are singletons. This entry is derived from a study of T cell responses to AZD1222 COVID-19 vaccine. The study's findings and limits: The donors showed a predominance of white British ancestry and of females, with possible underestimation of clonal diversity. At study baseline, merely six AZD1222 recipients were seropositive.

The rearrangement links TRBV7-8 to TRBJ2-7; D possibly corresponds to TRBD2 (5 bases). The source is an adult in good health. Here the sequenced sample was peripheral blood, taken on day 0 of AZD1222 vaccination. This CDR3 is CASSLVVSVSPAYEQYF. DNA for the CDR3: TGTGCCAGCAGCTTAGTTGTTAGCGTCTCACCGGCCTACGAGCAGTACTTC.